This T cell receptor beta chain was observed in a study of control samples from healthy donors and cancer patients. Clones were read by immunoSEQ multiplex PCR, and TCRdb kept only the in-frame ones, dropping some. The repertoire holds around 180,000 clones, with approximately 92% as singletons. The germline V and J ends were trimmed by 5 bases and 0 bases, with 8 bases remaining between them. Germline V gene sequence: CDR1 SEHNR, CDR2 FQNEAQ (reference sequence). This CDR3 is 13 amino acids long. This chain joins TRBV7-9 and TRBJ2-7; no definite D call. Sequencing used blood. This sequence originates from a middle-aged woman in good health. The CDR3 DNA sequence: TGTGCCAGCAGCCCCACGGGCTCCTACGAGCAGTACTTC. As protein: CASSPTGSYEQYF.